Listed here are 21 T cell receptor beta chains from one sample, sequenced in a study of a mutant IDH1 vaccine in newly diagnosed glioma. Time point noted: baseline, week 1 (first vaccination visit). Noted treatment: pre-vaccination baseline after standard-of-care therapy. Profiling relied on immunoSEQ multiplex PCR, and the TCRdb table lists in-frame clones only, not all of them. The sample holds roughly 99,000 clones, roughly 90% seen once. The sequenced sample was PBMCs, obtained from a glioma patient treated with radiotherapy, temozolomide or both. The receptors were gathered from a woman aged 45 to 65 with glioma.

This chain joins TRBV11-2 and TRBJ2-2; maybe TRBD2 (6 bases). Looked up from germline, CDR1 is SGHAT and CDR2 is FQNNGV. Trimming cost V 6 bases and J 7 bases, with 15 bases left between them. The CDR3 is made up of 14 amino acids. The CDR3 DNA sequence: TGTGCCAGCAGACCCCTTTGGGGGGTCGGGGAGCTGTTTTTT. This encodes CASRPLWGVGELFF. Looking up the rest from reference TRBV11-2 and TRBJ2-2 gives the full variable domain: EAGVAQSPRYKIIEKRQSVAFWCNPISGHATLYWYQQILGQGPKLLIQFQNNGVVDDSQLPKDRFSAERLKGVDSTLKIQPAKLEDSAVYLCASRPLWGVGELFFGEGSRLTVL.

This clone was observed a single time. The chain joins TRBV19 to TRBJ2-7; D not certain. V was cut by 5 bases and J by 4 bases, with 21 bases left in between. The CDR3 has 16 amino acids. Germline lookup yields CDR1 LNHDA and CDR2 SQIVND (reference sequence). CDR3 nucleotides: TGTGCCAGTAGTGCTAGACTTTTCGACAAGCCTTACGAGCAGTACTTC. It translates to CASSARLFDKPYEQYF.

The chain employs TRBV21-1 and TRBJ2-1. TRBV21-1 corresponds to a pseudogene. The CDR3 runs to 20 residues. CDR3 amino acids: CASSKKGGPPEGSVHNGQFF. The CDR3 DNA is TGTGCCAGCAGCAAAAAAGGGGGGCCTCCCGAAGGTAGCGTCCACAATGGGCAGTTCTTC.

V gene TRBV6-9 combines with J gene TRBJ1-1; D possibly corresponds to TRBD1 (5 bases). Per the germline V gene, CDR1 is MNHGY and CDR2 is SVAAGI. This CDR3 is 15 amino acids long. Trimming cost V 4 bases and J 1 base, with 13 bases left between them. The DNA of the CDR3 is TGTGCCAGCAGTTTCAACGGAGGGGAGAACACTGAAGCTTTCTTT. This sequence encodes CASSFNGGENTEAFF.

This chain uses TRBV19 with TRBJ1-5; D call uncertain. This CDR3 contains 15 residues. The V end lost 3 bases, the J end lost 5 bases, and 14 bases lay between the germline ends. The germline V gene has CDR1 LNHDA and CDR2 SQIVND (reference sequence). The CDR3 coding sequence is TGTGCCAGTAGTATGGAAACGGCCGATTATCAGCCCCAGCATTTT. Protein: CASSMETADYQPQHF.

CDR3 loop: CASSMWQGASDTQYF. In nucleotides, the CDR3 is TGTGCCAGTAGTATGTGGCAGGGGGCTTCGGATACGCAGTATTTT. V usage is TRBV19 and J usage is TRBJ2-3, with TRBD1 matching 8 bases. Germline V CDR1 and CDR2: LNHDA, SQIVND (reference sequence). V dropped 3 bases and J dropped 6; count of bases not matched to a gene: 8. This CDR3 region has 15 residues.

The chain carries TRBV7-2 and TRBJ1-5, with D unclear. The CDR3 loop spans 17 amino acids. Germline CDR1 is SGHTA and CDR2 is FQGNSA. The ends were cut back, 5 bases at V and 0 bases at J, with 17 bases in the middle. The CDR3, as DNA: TGTGCCAGCAGCCCCTTGGAACAGAAATATAGCAATCAGCCCCAGCATTTT. It encodes CASSPLEQKYSNQPQHF.

The V and J genes are TRBV19 and TRBJ2-7; tentatively, D is TRBD2 (6 bases). Germline V CDR1 and CDR2: LNHDA, SQIVND (reference sequence). Deletions cut 3 bases from V and 8 bases from J, with 14 bases between. This CDR3 spans 13 amino acids. The DNA of the CDR3 is TGTGCCAGTAGTATTGGGCCGGGGGTTCAGCAGTACTTC. Amino acid sequence: CASSIGPGVQQYF.

The chain is built from TRBV18 and TRBJ2-7; 9 positions agree with TRBD2. V lost 6 bases to trimming and J lost 5 bases; unmatched junction nucleotides: 5. The CDR3 spans 13 residues. Germline V CDR1 and CDR2: KGHSH, LQKENI. CDR3 region: CASSQGLADEQYF. CDR3 in DNA: TGTGCCAGCTCTCAGGGACTAGCTGACGAGCAGTACTTC.

The J gene is TRBJ2-1, the V gene TRBV29-1; possible D gene TRBD2, 5 bases. The V end lost 5 bases, the J end lost 0 bases, and 8 bases lay between the germline ends. The CDR3 totals 13 residues. Germline-derived CDR1 and CDR2 are SQVTM and ANQGSEA. CDR3 sequence: CSVLGSSYNEQFF. CDR3 DNA sequence: TGCAGCGTTCTGGGGAGCTCCTACAATGAGCAGTTCTTC.

The rearrangement uses TRBV4-1 and TRBJ1-3; D unresolved. The CDR3 is made up of 15 amino acids. Trimming left V 6 bases short and J 0 bases short, with 12 bases between. Germline V CDR1 and CDR2: MGHRA, YSYEKL. For the CDR3, the DNA is TGCGCCAGCAGAACGGAGGTTCTCTCTGGAAACACCATATATTTT. Encoded protein: CASRTEVLSGNTIYF.

This CDR3 is CASGETNEKLFF. The CDR3 DNA is TGTGCCAGCGGAGAAACTAATGAAAAACTGTTTTTT. This sequence joins TRBV28 and TRBJ1-4; D gene uncertain. Germline V gene lookup returns CDR1 MDHEN and CDR2 SYDVKM. The CDR3 length is 12 residues. V was clipped by 8 bases and J by 1 base, with 5 bases between them. The entire variable domain, with the rest obtained from reference TRBV28 and TRBJ1-4, is as follows: DVKVTQSSRYLVKRTGEKVFLECVQDMDHENMFWYRQDPGLGLRLIYFSYDVKMKEKGDIPEGYSVSREKKERFSLILESASTNQTSMYLCASGETNEKLFFGSGTQLSVL.

Only a few counts were recorded for this clone. The chain links TRBV5-1 to TRBJ1-2, with D unresolved. CDR1 is SGHRS, CDR2 YFSETQ, per germline. V lost 2 bases and J 0 bases, leaving 11 bases between the germline ends. The CDR3 runs to 15 residues. The CDR3 DNA is TGCGCCAGCAGCTTCTGGCTGAAAGCTAACTATGGCTACACCTTC. This encodes CASSFWLKANYGYTF.

The chain uses TRBV28 and TRBJ2-7; 7 nucleotides line up with TRBD2. V shed 6 bases and J 7 bases; nucleotides not matched to a gene: 18. The CDR3 covers 16 residues. CDR1 and CDR2 from the germline V gene are MDHEN and SYDVKM. The CDR3: CASSHPMAGETGEQYF. CDR3 DNA sequence: TGTGCCAGCAGCCACCCCATGGCGGGAGAAACGGGAGAGCAGTACTTC.

The CDR3 DNA sequence: TGTGCCAGTAGTAGCCGGACAGGGAGGGCTAACACTGAAGCTTTCTTT. Translated, it gives CASSSRTGRANTEAFF. This rearrangement joins TRBV19 to TRBJ1-1; 8 bases agree with TRBD1. Germline values: CDR1 LNHDA, CDR2 SQIVND (reference sequence). V gave up 4 bases and J gave up 2 bases; unmatched junction bases: 9. CDR3 length equals 16 residues.

The rearrangement uses TRBV4-2 and TRBJ1-1; D perhaps matches TRBD1 (5 bases). The CDR3 runs 15 residues. Deletions cut 4 bases from V and 3 bases from J, with 15 bases between. Germline V gene lookup returns CDR1 LGHNA and CDR2 YNFKEQ. This CDR3 is CASSPRRLGDTEAFF. CDR3 nucleotide sequence: TGTGCCAGCAGCCCCCGGCGGCTAGGGGACACTGAAGCTTTCTTT.

This chain uses TRBV5-1 with TRBJ2-1; D ambiguous. The CDR3 runs to 14 residues. Deletions cut 0 bases from V and 10 bases from J, with 14 bases between. In germline, CDR1 is SGHRS, CDR2 YFSETQ. The CDR3, as DNA: TGCGCCAGCAGCTTGGTAGAGTTAGCATGGGAGCAGTTCTTC. It yields the protein CASSLVELAWEQFF.

This clone has just one count. The chain is built from TRBV6-1 and TRBJ2-7, with D perhaps TRBD2 (6 bases). Germline loops: CDR1 MNHNS, CDR2 SASEGT. CDR3 length: 14 residues. V shed 6 bases and J shed 2 bases, with 14 bases lying between them. The CDR3 bases are TGTGCCAGCAGGGTCGCGGGACCAACCTACGAGCAGTACTTC. Translation: CASRVAGPTYEQYF.

J is TRBJ2-5 and V is TRBV19; 16 bases fit TRBD2. The CDR3 extends over 15 amino acids. V dropped 8 bases and J dropped 5; count of bases not matched to a gene: 5. Per the germline V gene, CDR1 is LNHDA and CDR2 is SQIVND (reference sequence). CDR3 DNA sequence: TGTGCCAGTGGGACTAGCGGGAGGGTAGGGGAGACCCAGTACTTC. As protein: CASGTSGRVGETQYF. The full variable domain, in which reference TRBV19 and TRBJ2-5 provide the parts outside the CDR3, is DGGITQSPKYLFRKEGQNVTLSCEQNLNHDAMYWYRQDPGQGLRLIYYSQIVNDFQKGDIAEGYSVSREKKESFPLTVTSAQKNPTAFYLCASGTSGRVGETQYFGPGTRLLVL.

V and J are TRBV5-1 and TRBJ1-2; 11 bases are shared with TRBD1. The CDR3 consists of 14 residues. Per the germline V gene, CDR1 is SGHRS and CDR2 is YFSETQ. V was pared by 4 bases and J by 4 bases, with 3 bases of the junction left unmatched. The CDR3 protein is CASSPGTGGYGYTF. The CDR3 DNA follows: TGCGCCAGCAGCCCGGGGACAGGGGGCTATGGCTACACCTTC.

The chain employs TRBV9 and TRBJ2-7; D is uncertain. Germline-derived CDR1 and CDR2 are SGDLS and YYNGEE. The CDR3 runs 11 residues. V lost 3 bases to trimming and J lost 7 bases, with 8 bases between them. For the CDR3, the DNA is TGTGCCAGCAGCGCAGGTTTAGAGCAGTACTTC. Translation gives CASSAGLEQYF.